This T cell receptor (beta chain) was observed in a study of blood T cell repertoires in COVID-19. The assay was immunoSEQ multiplex PCR, and TCRdb's table has in-frame clones only and misses some. The sample consists of some 180,000 clones, approximately 80% of them appearing once. Trimming shortened V by 3 bases and J by 4 bases, and 15 bases separated the two germline ends. The CDR3 extends over 15 amino acids. Germline loops: CDR1 SGHTA, CDR2 FQGNSA. The sample consisted of peripheral blood. J is TRBJ1-1 and V is TRBV7-2; no definite D call. This clonotype was sampled from a woman aged 40 to 50 with COVID-19, enrolled during active disease. CDR3 bases: TGTGCCAGCAGCTTCCTCCGGTCCGCCTTCACTGAAGCTTTCTTT. Translated: CASSFLRSAFTEAFF. The full variable domain, completed using reference TRBV7-2 and TRBJ1-1, is GAGVSQSPSNKVTEKGKDVELRCDPISGHTALYWYRQSLGQGLEFLIYFQGNSAPDKSGLPSDRFSAERTGGSVSTLTIQRTQQEDSAVYLCASSFLRSAFTEAFFGQGTRLTVV.